This record looks at one T cell receptor beta chain sequence and its context. A quantity of about 0.5 to 1 ug RNA underwent reverse transcription using random hexamers. TCRdb fed the immunoSEQ multiplex PCR reads into MiXCR, producing one record per CDR3 protein. Of about 120,000 distinct CDR3 sequences in the sample, approximately 96% were seen once. These data originate in a study of CD8 T cells in Susac syndrome. This receptor was identified in a human donor with Susac syndrome. Sequenced input: CD4+ T cells from PBMCs.

CDR3: CASSQNPGREETQYF. The CDR3 nucleotides are TGTGCCAGCAGCCAAAATCCGGGACGGGAAGAGACCCAGTACTTC. The gene calls are TRBV5-4 and TRBJ2-5; D could derive from TRBD1 or TRBD2 (5 bases each). With 4 bases removed from V and 3 bases from J, the gap between germline ends came to 16 bases. Germline lookup yields CDR1 SGHNT and CDR2 YYREEE (reference sequence). The CDR3 consists of 15 residues.